The present T cell receptor beta chain was sequenced within a study of T-cell reconstitution after alpha-beta-depleted transplantation in children. CDR3 length: 13 residues. Germline V gene sequence: CDR1 SNHLY, CDR2 FYNNEI. Between the trimmed V and J ends, which lost 4 bases and 7 bases, there was a span of 13 bases. Unique molecular identifiers were built into the TCRbeta library. MiXCR was run by TCRdb on the PCR reads, yielding one entry per CDR3 protein. The data show about 270,000 distinct CDR3 sequences, 9.9% seen once. Only a few counts were recorded for this clonotype. The chain carries TRBV2 and TRBJ2-5; D ambiguous. The TCR originated in a human donor who donated a stem cell graft to a child with SCID. The specimen comprised PBMCs from the stem cell graft donor, sampled from the stem cell graft. The CDR3 coding sequence is TGTGCCAGCAGTGTTCCGCCTCCGGGGACCCAGTACTTC. Protein product: CASSVPPPGTQYF.